This TCR beta chain is drawn from a study of T cells after yellow fever vaccination. This clonotype came up a few times. No antigen is known for it. Germline V CDR1 and CDR2: LNHDA, SQIVND (reference sequence). This CDR3 comprises 17 residues. The V and J ends lost 6 bases and 0 bases, in that order; junction bases with no gene match: 11. Overall study findings and caveats: A faster peak, day 5 versus 15, was reached by the weaker secondary response.

In TCRdb, the 5' RACE reads were re-called with MiXCR into one record per CDR3 protein. The top ten hold around 1.1% of the sample, which has 230,000 or so distinct CDR3 sequences, approximately 6.7% seen once. The sequencing used CD4+ T cells sorted from PBMCs, collected on the day of the yellow fever booster vaccination. The receptor was isolated from a man aged 25 to 45 who received the YFV17D yellow fever vaccine. The chain recombines TRBV19 with TRBJ2-3; 8 nucleotides align to TRBD2. The CDR3 nucleotides are TGTGCCAGTAGCTCTCCCCCAGCGGGAGTCAGCACAGATACGCAGTATTTT. Translated, it gives CASSSPPAGVSTDTQYF.